This is a list of T cell receptor beta chains from one sample in a study of T cell responses to AZD1222 COVID-19 vaccine. TCRdb's copy holds only in-frame clones and misses some; the assay was immunoSEQ multiplex PCR. Of 190,000 or so clones in the sample, approximately 90% were seen once. Sequencing used peripheral blood, obtained 28 days after the second AZD1222 dose. These receptors came from an adult who received the AZD1222 COVID-19 vaccine. Each CDR3 is given with its conserved first and last residue. D genes are given only for firm matches.

cdr3_aa: CASSLDGGPTYEQYF
d_call: -
j_call: TRBJ2-7
v_call: TRBV5-1
cdr3_length: 15

cdr3_aa: CATSGSGGPSYNEQFF
d_call: TRBD1
j_call: TRBJ2-1
v_call: TRBV24-1
cdr3_length: 16

cdr3_aa: CASSLVLAGYPYNEQFF
d_call: TRBD2
j_call: TRBJ2-1
v_call: TRBV7-2
cdr3_length: 17

cdr3_aa: CASSETGRPYEQYF
d_call: -
j_call: TRBJ2-7
v_call: TRBV10-1
cdr3_length: 14

cdr3_aa: CASSQGDRGNTIYF
d_call: TRBD1
j_call: TRBJ1-3
v_call: TRBV3-1/TRBV3-2
cdr3_length: 14

cdr3_aa: CASSLAGQISGNTIYF
d_call: -
j_call: TRBJ1-3
v_call: TRBV5-6
cdr3_length: 16

cdr3_aa: CASSLPGQGAEEQYF
d_call: TRBD1
j_call: TRBJ2-7
v_call: TRBV28
cdr3_length: 15

cdr3_aa: CASSETPRADTQYF
d_call: -
j_call: TRBJ2-3
v_call: TRBV10-1
cdr3_length: 14

cdr3_aa: CASSSRGGGSPEQYF
d_call: TRBD2
j_call: TRBJ2-7
v_call: TRBV7-2
cdr3_length: 15

cdr3_aa: CASSVAGNNSPLHF
d_call: -
j_call: TRBJ1-6
v_call: TRBV9
cdr3_length: 14

cdr3_aa: CASSIGLSYEQYF
d_call: -
j_call: TRBJ2-7
v_call: TRBV7-2
cdr3_length: 13

cdr3_aa: CASSNSLDNEQFF
d_call: -
j_call: TRBJ2-1
v_call: TRBV18
cdr3_length: 13

cdr3_aa: CASSLTGYYEQYF
d_call: TRBD1
j_call: TRBJ2-7
v_call: TRBV7-9
cdr3_length: 13

cdr3_aa: CAISEVGGAHEQYF
d_call: -
j_call: TRBJ2-7
v_call: TRBV10-3
cdr3_length: 14

cdr3_aa: CAWSGLAGINEQFF
d_call: TRBD2
j_call: TRBJ2-1
v_call: TRBV30
cdr3_length: 14

cdr3_aa: CAWTPRWSSYEQYF
d_call: -
j_call: TRBJ2-7
v_call: TRBV30
cdr3_length: 14

cdr3_aa: CASSWTDHNSPLHF
d_call: -
j_call: TRBJ1-6
v_call: TRBV27
cdr3_length: 14

cdr3_aa: CASSQRTLDNSPLHF
d_call: -
j_call: TRBJ1-6
v_call: TRBV4-2
cdr3_length: 15

cdr3_aa: CASSLGEEDSPLHF
d_call: -
j_call: TRBJ1-6
v_call: TRBV11-1
cdr3_length: 14

cdr3_aa: CASSLVSSTEAFF
d_call: -
j_call: TRBJ1-1
v_call: TRBV5-4
cdr3_length: 13

cdr3_aa: CASSLLGLAGTGEQFF
d_call: TRBD2
j_call: TRBJ2-1
v_call: TRBV27
cdr3_length: 16

cdr3_aa: CASGFSSYEQYF
d_call: -
j_call: TRBJ2-7
v_call: TRBV5-1
cdr3_length: 12

cdr3_aa: CASSYMGSPPYNEQFF
d_call: -
j_call: TRBJ2-1
v_call: TRBV11-1
cdr3_length: 16

cdr3_aa: CASRGGIVTDTQYF
d_call: -
j_call: TRBJ2-3
v_call: TRBV2
cdr3_length: 14

cdr3_aa: CATSDLSGSSYNEQFF
d_call: TRBD2
j_call: TRBJ2-1
v_call: TRBV24-1
cdr3_length: 16

cdr3_aa: CASRSGTTQYEQYF
d_call: TRBD2
j_call: TRBJ2-7
v_call: TRBV11-2
cdr3_length: 14

cdr3_aa: CASSLLGGGPYNEQFF
d_call: -
j_call: TRBJ2-1
v_call: TRBV11-3
cdr3_length: 16